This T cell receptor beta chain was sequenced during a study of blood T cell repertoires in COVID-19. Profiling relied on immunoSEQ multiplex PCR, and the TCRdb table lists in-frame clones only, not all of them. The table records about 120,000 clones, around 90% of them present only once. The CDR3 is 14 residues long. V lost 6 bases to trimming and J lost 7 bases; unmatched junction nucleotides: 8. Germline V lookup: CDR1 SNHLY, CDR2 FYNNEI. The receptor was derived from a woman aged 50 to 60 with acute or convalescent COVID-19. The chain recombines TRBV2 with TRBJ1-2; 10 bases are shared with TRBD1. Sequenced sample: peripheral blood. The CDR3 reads CASRRDRGSGGYTF. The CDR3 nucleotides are TGTGCCAGCAGGAGGGACAGGGGATCCGGTGGCTACACCTTC.